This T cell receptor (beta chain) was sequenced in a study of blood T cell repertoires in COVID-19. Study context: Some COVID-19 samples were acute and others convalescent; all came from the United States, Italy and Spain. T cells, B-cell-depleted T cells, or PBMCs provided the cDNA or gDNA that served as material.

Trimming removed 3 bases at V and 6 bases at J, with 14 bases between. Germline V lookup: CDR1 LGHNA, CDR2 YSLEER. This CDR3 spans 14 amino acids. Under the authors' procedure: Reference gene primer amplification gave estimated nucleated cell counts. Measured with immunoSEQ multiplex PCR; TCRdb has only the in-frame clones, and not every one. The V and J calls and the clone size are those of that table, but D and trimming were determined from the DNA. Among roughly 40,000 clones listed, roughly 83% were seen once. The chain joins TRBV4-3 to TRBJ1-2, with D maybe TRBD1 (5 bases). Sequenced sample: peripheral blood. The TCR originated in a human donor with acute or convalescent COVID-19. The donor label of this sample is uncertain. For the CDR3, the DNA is TGCGCCAGCAGCCAGGGGTTAGGAGGGGATGGCTACACCTTC. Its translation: CASSQGLGGDGYTF.